These T cell receptor beta chains were read from a single sample in a study of cytomegalovirus exposure and HLA in healthy donors. Data came from immunoSEQ multiplex PCR; TCRdb stores just in-frame clones and leaves some out. The sample consists of under 85,000 clones, 55% to 75% of them appearing once. Sequencing was done on a sample of PBMCs. The receptor set was obtained from a man aged 40-50 years in good health and CMV-seropositive. The CDR3 runs from the conserved cysteine through the conserved F or W. D genes are given only for firm matches. The size field is filled for only some rows; it gives once, few, many or a size class.

J gene: TRBJ2-1; clone size: NA; V gene: TRBV7-8; D gene: TRBD2; CDR3 DNA: TGTGCCAGCAGCTTGAAAGAGGGACTATTAAATTACAATGAGCAGTTCTTC; CDR3 protein: CASSLKEGLLNYNEQFF
J gene: TRBJ1-1; clone size: NA; V gene: TRBV9; D gene: TRBD1; CDR3 DNA: TGTGCCAGCAGCGTAGCTGGACAGGGCAGCACTGAAGCTTTCTTT; CDR3 protein: CASSVAGQGSTEAFF
J gene: TRBJ2-2; clone size: few; V gene: TRBV5-1; D gene: TRBD1; CDR3 DNA: TGCGCCAGCCAAGGGACAGGGGCGACGAGGACCGGGGAGCTGTTTTTT; CDR3 protein: CASQGTGATRTGELFF
J gene: TRBJ1-6; clone size: NA; V gene: TRBV19; D gene: NA; CDR3 DNA: TGTGCCAGTAGGAAGGGGCTTGGGTATATTTCACCCCTCCACTTT; CDR3 protein: CASRKGLGYISPLHF
J gene: TRBJ1-3; clone size: once; V gene: TRBV18; D gene: TRBD1; CDR3 DNA: TGTGCCAGCTCTTCGGACAGGGGAAACACCATATATTTT; CDR3 protein: CASSSDRGNTIYF
J gene: TRBJ1-4; clone size: few; V gene: TRBV5-6; D gene: TRBD1; CDR3 DNA: TGTGCCAGCAGCCATCGGACAGGGAAATATGAAAAACTGTTTTTT; CDR3 protein: CASSHRTGKYEKLFF
J gene: TRBJ1-4; clone size: NA; V gene: TRBV13; D gene: TRBD1; CDR3 DNA: TGTGCCAGCAGCCATACACAGGGGAATGAAAAACTGTTTTTT; CDR3 protein: CASSHTQGNEKLFF
J gene: TRBJ2-7; clone size: NA; V gene: TRBV9; D gene: TRBD2; CDR3 DNA: TGTGCCAGCAGCGTAGGCAGTACTAGCGGGTCTAACGAGCAGTACTTC; CDR3 protein: CASSVGSTSGSNEQYF
J gene: TRBJ2-5; clone size: NA; V gene: TRBV4-3; D gene: NA; CDR3 DNA: TGCGCCAGCAGCCAAGACACGGGTCCGCAAGAGACCCAGTACTTC; CDR3 protein: CASSQDTGPQETQYF
J gene: TRBJ2-1; clone size: NA; V gene: TRBV5-1; D gene: TRBD1; CDR3 DNA: TGCGCCAGCAGCTTGGGGGGGACAGGGGTCAATGAGCAGTTCTTC; CDR3 protein: CASSLGGTGVNEQFF
J gene: TRBJ2-5; clone size: few; V gene: TRBV9; D gene: TRBD2; CDR3 DNA: TGTGCCAGCAGCGTAGGGGTCGGCGGGAGGGAAGAGACCCAGTACTTC; CDR3 protein: CASSVGVGGREETQYF
J gene: TRBJ2-1; clone size: NA; V gene: TRBV7-2; D gene: NA; CDR3 DNA: TGTGCCAGCAGCTTAGCTGGCGGGACCTCCAATGAGCAGTTCTTC; CDR3 protein: CASSLAGGTSNEQFF
J gene: TRBJ2-5; clone size: once; V gene: TRBV9; D gene: NA; CDR3 DNA: TGTGCCAGCAGCGTAGGAACAGTACAAGAGACCCAGTACTTC; CDR3 protein: CASSVGTVQETQYF
J gene: TRBJ2-5; clone size: NA; V gene: TRBV7-9; D gene: TRBD2; CDR3 DNA: TGTGCCAGCGGGAGGTCTAGCGGGGGAGAGACCCAGTACTTC; CDR3 protein: CASGRSSGGETQYF
J gene: TRBJ1-1; clone size: many; V gene: TRBV18; D gene: TRBD1; CDR3 DNA: TGTGCCAGCTCACCCCAACAGGGGGGGACTGAAGCTTTCTTT; CDR3 protein: CASSPQQGGTEAFF
J gene: TRBJ2-3; clone size: NA; V gene: TRBV6-1; D gene: NA; CDR3 DNA: TGTGCCAGCAGTGAAGCGCGGGCAAACACAGATACGCAGTATTTT; CDR3 protein: CASSEARANTDTQYF
J gene: TRBJ2-3; clone size: NA; V gene: TRBV2; D gene: TRBD2; CDR3 DNA: TGTGCCAGCAGTGGTCGGGGGGGGGATACGCAGTATTTT; CDR3 protein: CASSGRGGDTQYF
J gene: TRBJ2-7; clone size: NA; V gene: TRBV7-2; D gene: TRBD2; CDR3 DNA: TGTGCCAGCAGCTTAGCAGCGGGGCCCTACGAGCAGTACTTC; CDR3 protein: CASSLAAGPYEQYF
J gene: TRBJ2-7; clone size: NA; V gene: TRBV6-1; D gene: NA; CDR3 DNA: TGTGCCAGCAGTGAAAGATCAGGAAGATACGAGCAGTACTTC; CDR3 protein: CASSERSGRYEQYF
J gene: TRBJ2-5; clone size: NA; V gene: TRBV10-3; D gene: NA; CDR3 DNA: TGTGCCACCGGTCCCTCTGAGGAGACCCAGTACTTC; CDR3 protein: CATGPSEETQYF
J gene: TRBJ2-3; clone size: few; V gene: TRBV9; D gene: NA; CDR3 DNA: TGTGCCAGCAAGCGAGGAGATACGCAGTATTTT; CDR3 protein: CASKRGDTQYF
J gene: TRBJ1-3; clone size: NA; V gene: TRBV19; D gene: TRBD1; CDR3 DNA: TGTGCCAGTAGTACTATGACAGGGGGCATTGGAAACACCATATATTTT; CDR3 protein: CASSTMTGGIGNTIYF
J gene: TRBJ2-7; clone size: few; V gene: TRBV4-2; D gene: TRBD1; CDR3 DNA: TGTGCCAGCAGCCAAGGACAGGGAAATAGGTACGAGCAGTACTTC; CDR3 protein: CASSQGQGNRYEQYF
J gene: TRBJ2-5; clone size: NA; V gene: TRBV5-4; D gene: NA; CDR3 DNA: TGTGCCAGCAGCTTGGGGCTGACGGGGAAAGAGACCCAGTACTTC; CDR3 protein: CASSLGLTGKETQYF
J gene: TRBJ2-1; clone size: few; V gene: TRBV6-4; D gene: NA; CDR3 DNA: TGTGCCAGCAGTGACTCTGGGGGGGGCATTAACAATGAGCAGTTCTTC; CDR3 protein: CASSDSGGGINNEQFF
J gene: TRBJ2-1; clone size: NA; V gene: TRBV7-9; D gene: NA; CDR3 DNA: TGTGCCAGCAGCCCGGACTGGCAGCAGTTCTTC; CDR3 protein: CASSPDWQQFF
J gene: TRBJ2-7; clone size: NA; V gene: TRBV14; D gene: TRBD1; CDR3 DNA: TGTGCCAGCAGCCAAGAAGGACAGGGAAACAACGAGCAGTACTTC; CDR3 protein: CASSQEGQGNNEQYF
J gene: TRBJ1-5; clone size: NA; V gene: TRBV6-5; D gene: NA; CDR3 DNA: TGTGCCAGCAGCTTGACAGAGAATCAGCCCCAGCATTTT; CDR3 protein: CASSLTENQPQHF
J gene: TRBJ2-1; clone size: NA; V gene: TRBV6-1; D gene: NA; CDR3 DNA: TGTGCCAGCAGTGACTACTTACCCTATGAGCAGTTCTTC; CDR3 protein: CASSDYLPYEQFF
J gene: TRBJ2-3; clone size: NA; V gene: TRBV5-1; D gene: TRBD2; CDR3 DNA: TGCGCCAGCTGCATAACTAGCGGAAGCACAGATACGCAGTATTTT; CDR3 protein: CASCITSGSTDTQYF
J gene: TRBJ1-5; clone size: few; V gene: TRBV2; D gene: TRBD1; CDR3 DNA: TGTGCCAGCAGTGGAGGACAGGGTAAAGGGGCCCAGCATTTT; CDR3 protein: CASSGGQGKGAQHF
J gene: TRBJ1-1; clone size: NA; V gene: TRBV7-9; D gene: NA; CDR3 DNA: TGTGCCAGCAGCTCCGCGGGCGCTGAAGCTTTCTTT; CDR3 protein: CASSSAGAEAFF
J gene: TRBJ2-2; clone size: NA; V gene: TRBV5-1; D gene: TRBD2; CDR3 DNA: TGCGCCAGCAGCTTGGGACTAGCGGGCCTCACAGGGGCCGGGGAGCTGTTTTTT; CDR3 protein: CASSLGLAGLTGAGELFF